This TCR beta chain derives from a study of blood T cell repertoires in COVID-19. The wider study: From the United States, Italy and Spain came samples of acute and convalescent COVID-19. PBMCs, B-cell-depleted T cells, or T cells provided the cDNA or gDNA that made up the material.

Sequencing used immunoSEQ multiplex PCR; TCRdb keeps in-frame clones, though not all of them. This table holds about 280,000 clones, about four fifths found once. CDR1 and CDR2 (germline): SGHRS, YFSETQ. J gave up 9 bases and V 2 bases, and 8 bases lay outside the gene matches. This CDR3 is built from 15 residues. In its sample, this clone was seen many times. This TCR came from a man in his forties who had been exposed to COVID-19. Sequences were obtained from PBMCs or T cells enriched from blood (not recorded which). The V gene is TRBV5-1, the J gene TRBJ1-6; 7 bases map to TRBD1. CDR3 in amino acids: CASSFETGRGSPLHF. The DNA for the CDR3 is TGCGCCAGCAGCTTCGAGACAGGGCGCGGTTCACCCCTCCACTTT.